These T cell receptor beta chains were read from a single sample in a study of cytomegalovirus exposure and HLA in healthy donors. Only in-frame clones appear in the TCRdb table, and some are missing; sequencing was by immunoSEQ multiplex PCR. There are 150,000 to 200,000 clones in the sample; 80% to 90% occur only once, and roughly 1.2% lies in the top ten. The sample taken for sequencing was PBMCs. These receptors came from a woman aged 25 to 39 in good health and CMV-seronegative. The CDR3 runs from the conserved cysteine through the conserved F or W. Fields, in order: J gene, V gene, clone size, D gene, CDR3 DNA, CDR3 protein. A D gene is named only where the DNA matches it firmly. Expanded clones get a size class; other rows say once, few or many, or leave the size out.

J: TRBJ2-7
V: TRBV29-1
size: .
D: TRBD1
DNA: TGCAGCGTGGCAGGACAGGGGGCGTCCGAGCAGTACTTC
CDR3: CSVAGQGASEQYF

J: TRBJ2-5
V: TRBV2
size: few
D: TRBD2
DNA: TGTGCCAGCAGTGAAGGGACTAGAGCGCCCCAAGAGACCCAGTACTTC
CDR3: CASSEGTRAPQETQYF

J: TRBJ2-1
V: TRBV25-1
size: .
D: TRBD2
DNA: TGTGCCAGCAGTGAATGGGGAAGCGGGAGAACCGATGAGCAGTTCTTC
CDR3: CASSEWGSGRTDEQFF

J: TRBJ2-1
V: TRBV28
size: .
D: .
DNA: TGTGCCAGCAACCGTATAGGGCAGGGGGGCAATGAGCAGTTCTTC
CDR3: CASNRIGQGGNEQFF

J: TRBJ2-2
V: TRBV27
size: .
D: TRBD1
DNA: TGTGCCAGCAGTTATGGGGACAGGGCGAACACCGGGGAGCTGTTTTTT
CDR3: CASSYGDRANTGELFF

J: TRBJ1-1
V: TRBV18
size: .
D: .
DNA: TGTGCCAGCTCACCGGGGGCTTTGAACACTGAAGCTTTCTTT
CDR3: CASSPGALNTEAFF

J: TRBJ2-2
V: TRBV7-7
size: .
D: .
DNA: TGTGCCAGCAGCCCAGGCAGGACAGTGAACACCGGGGAGCTGTTTTTT
CDR3: CASSPGRTVNTGELFF

J: TRBJ2-1
V: TRBV2
size: .
D: TRBD1
DNA: TGTGCCAGCAGATCAGGGGGCTCCTACAATGAGCAGTTCTTC
CDR3: CASRSGGSYNEQFF

J: TRBJ2-7
V: TRBV6-1
size: .
D: .
DNA: TGTGCCAGCAGTGACGCAGGGGCATCTACCTACGAGCAGTACTTC
CDR3: CASSDAGASTYEQYF

J: TRBJ1-6
V: TRBV2
size: few
D: .
DNA: TGTGCCAGCAGTTGGGAGGGTAGAGCGGGAAATTCACCCCTCCACTTT
CDR3: CASSWEGRAGNSPLHF

J: TRBJ1-5
V: TRBV30
size: .
D: .
DNA: TGTGCCAGCGGACTTCTAGGCAATCAGCCCCAGCATTTT
CDR3: CASGLLGNQPQHF

J: TRBJ2-1
V: TRBV4-1
size: .
D: .
DNA: TGCGCCAGCAGCCAAGATCCTAGATCCGATGAGCAGTTCTTC
CDR3: CASSQDPRSDEQFF

J: TRBJ1-4
V: TRBV6-1
size: once
D: TRBD1
DNA: TGTGCCAGCAGTTCCCGTTCAGGGGGCTATGAAAAACTGTTTTTT
CDR3: CASSSRSGGYEKLFF

J: TRBJ1-1
V: TRBV5-1
size: .
D: TRBD1
DNA: TGCGCCAGCAGCTTGGACGGACAGGGGAACACTGAAGCTTTCTTT
CDR3: CASSLDGQGNTEAFF

J: TRBJ2-1
V: TRBV30
size: .
D: .
DNA: TGTGCCTGGACGAAGGAGTCGGGGTACAATGAGCAGTTCTTC
CDR3: CAWTKESGYNEQFF

J: TRBJ2-5
V: TRBV6-5
size: .
D: .
DNA: TGTGCCAGCAGTTCCCCTCCCTCCCAAGAGACCCAGTACTTC
CDR3: CASSSPPSQETQYF

J: TRBJ2-3
V: TRBV19
size: .
D: TRBD1
DNA: TGTGCCAGTAGTACCTGGGACAGAAACACAGATACGCAGTATTTT
CDR3: CASSTWDRNTDTQYF

J: TRBJ1-2
V: TRBV5-1
size: .
D: TRBD1
DNA: TGCGCCAGCAGCCTAAGGGACAGGGACTATGGCTACACCTTC
CDR3: CASSLRDRDYGYTF